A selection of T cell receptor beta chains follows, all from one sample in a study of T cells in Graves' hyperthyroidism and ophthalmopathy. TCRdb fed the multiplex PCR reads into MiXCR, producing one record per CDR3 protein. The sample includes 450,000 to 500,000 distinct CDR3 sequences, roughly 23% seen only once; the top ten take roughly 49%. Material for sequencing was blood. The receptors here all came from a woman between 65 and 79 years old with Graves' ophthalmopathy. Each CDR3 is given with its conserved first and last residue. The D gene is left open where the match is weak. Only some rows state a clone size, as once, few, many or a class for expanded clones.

DNA: TGTGCCAGCAGCTTAGCTGATCCCATCTATAATTCACCCCTCCACTTT
CDR3: CASSLADPIYNSPLHF
size: .
V: TRBV7-6
D: .
J: TRBJ1-6

DNA: TGTGCCAGCAGTCAATCGGACAGGTCGTACGAGCAGTACTTC
CDR3: CASSQSDRSYEQYF
size: many
V: TRBV28
D: TRBD1
J: TRBJ2-7

DNA: TGCGCCAGCAGTGTTAGACGGACTGAAGCTTTCTTT
CDR3: CASSVRRTEAFF
size: many
V: TRBV10-2
D: .
J: TRBJ1-1

DNA: TGTGCCAGCAGCAATGGGGCGTACAGGGGGAAACTGTTTTTT
CDR3: CASSNGAYRGKLFF
size: .
V: TRBV7-8
D: TRBD1
J: TRBJ1-4

DNA: TGCGCCAGCAGCCTGGGTCAGGAGAGCCTATCTGGCTACACCTTC
CDR3: CASSLGQESLSGYTF
size: .
V: TRBV5-1
D: .
J: TRBJ1-2

DNA: TGTGCCACGAGCGGGGGTGGATCGAGCAATCAGCCCCAGCATTTT
CDR3: CATSGGGSSNQPQHF
size: .
V: TRBV24-1
D: .
J: TRBJ1-5

DNA: TGTGCCAGCAGCGTGAAGACTAGCTTCAACCAAAATACGCAGTATTTT
CDR3: CASSVKTSFNQNTQYF
size: .
V: TRBV9
D: TRBD2
J: TRBJ2-3

DNA: TGTGCCAGCAGTCCAACGACAGGGCCCTATGGCTACACCTTC
CDR3: CASSPTTGPYGYTF
size: .
V: TRBV27
D: TRBD1
J: TRBJ1-2

DNA: TGTGCCAGCTACAGGGATATTCAAGAGACCCAGTACTTC
CDR3: CASYRDIQETQYF
size: .
V: TRBV7-9
D: .
J: TRBJ2-5

DNA: TGCGCCAGCAGCAGCGGCAACGGGGAGCTGTTTTTT
CDR3: CASSSGNGELFF
size: .
V: TRBV5-1
D: .
J: TRBJ2-2

DNA: TGTGCCAGCGGGAGGGGGGCAGGTCAGCCCCAGCATTTT
CDR3: CASGRGAGQPQHF
size: .
V: TRBV6-2/TRBV6-3
D: .
J: TRBJ1-5

DNA: TGTGCCAGCAGGGCGACAGGGGTGACCACTGAAGCTTTCTTT
CDR3: CASRATGVTTEAFF
size: many
V: TRBV2
D: TRBD1
J: TRBJ1-1

DNA: TGCAGTGCTCCCAACCCAGCGGGAGCCTACAATGAGCAGTTCTTC
CDR3: CSAPNPAGAYNEQFF
size: .
V: TRBV20-1
D: TRBD2
J: TRBJ2-1

DNA: TGTGCCAGCAGCTCTGGGTTCGGCGCCACTGAAGCTTTCTTT
CDR3: CASSSGFGATEAFF
size: few
V: TRBV7-3
D: .
J: TRBJ1-1

DNA: TGCGCCAGCAGACTTACGATAGGTAGCAATCAGCCCCAGCATTTT
CDR3: CASRLTIGSNQPQHF
size: few
V: TRBV4-1
D: .
J: TRBJ1-5

DNA: TGTGCCAGCCACGGAAATGAGCAGTTCTTC
CDR3: CASHGNEQFF
size: few
V: TRBV18
D: .
J: TRBJ2-1

DNA: TGTGCCAGCAGCTTAGGGGGGAGGGCCTACAATGAGCAGTTCTTC
CDR3: CASSLGGRAYNEQFF
size: many
V: TRBV11-2
D: TRBD2
J: TRBJ2-1